Below, 29 T cell receptor beta chains from the same sample are listed, as sequenced in a study of PD-1 blockade in classical Hodgkin lymphoma. As to time point: newly diagnosed, previously untreated cHL patient sample. Negative magnetic selection isolated CD4+ T cells from thawed PBMCs. Assay used: immunoSEQ multiplex PCR; TCRdb lists only in-frame clones, some missing. Of 25,000 to 30,000 clones in the sample, roughly 90% were seen once. Sequenced sample: CD4+ T cells from blood. These receptors were taken from a human donor with classical Hodgkin lymphoma.

The chain combines TRBV5-4 with TRBJ2-2; D is unclear. This CDR3 comprises 13 residues. Germline V CDR1 and CDR2: SGHNT, YYREEE (reference sequence). Trimming removed 6 bases at V and 7 bases at J, with 13 bases between. The CDR3 bases are TGTGCCAGCAATCAGGTTTTTGGCGGGGAGCTGTTTTTT. Its protein is CASNQVFGGELFF.

The V gene is TRBV4-3, the J gene TRBJ2-3; a possible D gene is TRBD2 (7 bases). The V end was cut by 0 bases, the J end by 4 bases, with 17 bases between. CDR1 is LGHNA and CDR2 is YSLEER in the germline V gene. CDR3 length: 17 residues. The CDR3 region is CASSQEGGASGADTQYF. Written as DNA, the CDR3 is TGCGCCAGCAGCCAAGAAGGGGGGGCTAGCGGAGCAGATACGCAGTATTTT.

The chain joins TRBV18 to TRBJ1-1; the D is unclear. The germline CDR1 and CDR2 sequences are KGHSH and LQKENI. This CDR3 contains 15 residues. The germline V and J ends were trimmed by 0 bases and 4 bases, with 12 bases remaining between them. CDR3 coding DNA: TGTGCCAGCTCACCACCGAGCCTGGGAGGCACTGAAGCTTTCTTT. Amino acid sequence: CASSPPSLGGTEAFF.

V is TRBV7-9 and J is TRBJ1-2; 7 bases agree with TRBD1. With V trimmed by 3 bases and J by 0 bases, 4 bases remained unmatched. Germline CDR1 is SEHNR and CDR2 is FQNEAQ (reference sequence). There are 15 residues in the CDR3. Written as DNA, the CDR3 is TGTGCCAGCAGCTTTGGGACAGAAGCTAACTATGGCTACACCTTC. This sequence encodes CASSFGTEANYGYTF.

This chain connects TRBV6-1 to TRBJ2-1, with TRBD2 matching 8 bases. This CDR3 is built from 15 residues. Germline CDR1 reads MNHNS; CDR2 reads SASEGT. V lost 7 bases and J lost 3; bases outside the gene matches: 8. CDR3 coding DNA: TGTGCCAGCAAGCCGGGGCTAGCGGGCTACAATGAGCAGTTCTTC. Translating it yields CASKPGLAGYNEQFF.

The CDR3 nucleotides read TGTGCCAGCAGCGTCTCGGGACAGGGGTCATACGAGCAGTACTTC. It yields the protein CASSVSGQGSYEQYF. This sequence joins TRBV9 and TRBJ2-7; TRBD1 matches at 10 bases. J gave up 4 bases and V 2 bases, and 6 bases lay outside the gene matches. CDR1 and CDR2 from the germline V gene are SGDLS and YYNGEE. The CDR3 totals 15 residues.

The gene calls are TRBV7-7 and TRBJ2-7, with 7 bases aligning to TRBD2. Germline trimming cut 4 bases from V and 3 bases from J; bases unmatched to any gene: 9. The CDR3 length is 15 residues. The germline CDR1 and CDR2 sequences are SSHAT and FNYEAQ (reference sequence). CDR3 sequence (DNA): TGTGCCAGCAGCTCTAGCGGACCCCTAGTCTACGAGCAGTACTTC. As protein: CASSSSGPLVYEQYF. The variable domain in full, completed from reference TRBV7-7 and TRBJ2-7, reads GAGVSQSPRYKVTKRGQDVTLRCDPISSHATLYWYQQALGQGPEFLTYFNYEAQPDKSGLPSDRFSAERPEGSISTLTIQRTEQRDSAMYRCASSSSGPLVYEQYFGPGTRLTVT.

The V gene is TRBV14, the J gene TRBJ1-1; 9 nucleotides match TRBD1. The germline CDR1 and CDR2 sequences are SGHDN and FVKESK. The CDR3 has 14 residues. J gave up 3 bases and V 6 bases, and 5 bases lay outside the gene matches. The CDR3 region has the DNA TGTGCCAGCAGGCGGGACAGGGTTGACACTGAAGCTTTCTTT. As protein: CASRRDRVDTEAFF.

This chain uses TRBV5-1 with TRBJ2-3; TRBD1 agrees at 7 bases. Germline V CDR1 and CDR2: SGHRS, YFSETQ. The CDR3 loop spans 15 amino acids. Unmatched junction bases numbered 5, after V lost 4 bases and J lost 0 bases. The CDR3 nucleotides read TGCGCCAGCAGCCCCGAGACAGGGAGCACAGATACGCAGTATTTT. It specifies CASSPETGSTDTQYF.

The chain carries TRBV5-1 and TRBJ1-1, with a tentative D call TRBD1 (6 bases). The germline V and J ends were trimmed by 1 base and 11 bases, with 12 bases remaining between them. Germline CDR1 is SGHRS and CDR2 is YFSETQ. CDR3 length: 12 residues. The chain's CDR3 is CASSLNRDKAFF. CDR3 in DNA: TGCGCCAGCAGCTTGAACAGGGACAAGGCTTTCTTT.

The V and J genes are TRBV15 and TRBJ1-2; maybe TRBD1 (6 bases). The germline CDR1 and CDR2 sequences are LNHNV and YYDKDF (reference sequence). This CDR3 comprises 13 residues. Trimming took 2 bases from V and 5 from J, leaving 9 bases between them. The chain's CDR3 is CATSRQGRYGYTF. CDR3 coding DNA: TGTGCCACCAGCAGACAGGGGAGATATGGCTACACCTTC.

This chain uses TRBV18 with TRBJ1-1, with a tentative D call TRBD1 (5 bases). CDR3 length: 15 residues. Trimming shortened V by 4 bases and J by 2 bases, and 14 bases separated the two germline ends. Germline CDR1 and CDR2: KGHSH and LQKENI. The CDR3 sequence is CASSRTAQDNTEAFF. CDR3 DNA sequence: TGTGCCAGCTCACGGACGGCACAGGACAACACTGAAGCTTTCTTT. The full variable domain, in which reference TRBV18 and TRBJ1-1 provide the parts outside the CDR3, is NAGVMQNPRHLVRRRGQEARLRCSPMKGHSHVYWYRQLPEEGLKFMVYLQKENIIDESGMPKERFSAEFPKEGPSILRIQQVVRGDSAAYFCASSRTAQDNTEAFFGQGTRLTVV.

The V gene is TRBV11-2, the J gene TRBJ2-3; the match to TRBD2 covers 8 bases. V lost 4 bases to trimming and J lost 7 bases; unmatched junction nucleotides: 13. This CDR3 is built from 16 residues. Germline CDR1 SGHAT, CDR2 FQNNGV. CDR3 loop: CASSSPGTSRPYTQYF. The CDR3 DNA reads TGTGCCAGCAGCTCCCCCGGGACTAGTCGCCCTTATACGCAGTATTTT.

The V and J genes are TRBV5-1 and TRBJ2-1; D call uncertain. V lost 0 bases and J lost 5, with 6 bases in between. The CDR3 is 13 amino acids. CDR1 and CDR2 (germline): SGHRS, YFSETQ. CDR3 residues: CASSLVPDNEQFF. The CDR3 DNA reads TGCGCCAGCAGCTTGGTACCCGACAATGAGCAGTTCTTC.

V is TRBV29-1 and J is TRBJ2-2, with D possibly matching TRBD1 (5 bases). V lost 7 bases, J lost 0 bases, and 15 bases lay in between. Germline V gene sequence: CDR1 SQVTM, CDR2 ANQGSEA. CDR3 length: 15 amino acids. The DNA of the CDR3 is TGCAGCGGAGGTGAAGGGGTGGCGAACACCGGGGAGCTGTTTTTT. Protein sequence: CSGGEGVANTGELFF.

V usage is TRBV19 and J usage is TRBJ1-3; D unclear. V shed 6 bases and J shed 0 bases, with 9 bases lying between them. The CDR3 totals 14 residues. Germline V gives CDR1 LNHDA, CDR2 SQIVND (reference sequence). DNA of the CDR3: TGTGCCAGTAGCCCCGGTAACTCTGGAAACACCATATATTTT. Protein product: CASSPGNSGNTIYF.

The chain carries TRBV2 and TRBJ1-2; maybe TRBD1 (6 bases). The CDR3 totals 13 residues. V lost 3 bases and J 6 bases, leaving 11 bases between the germline ends. Germline CDR1 and CDR2: SNHLY and FYNNEI. This CDR3 is CASSDWGGNGYTF. CDR3 DNA sequence: TGTGCCAGCAGTGACTGGGGGGGCAATGGCTACACCTTC.

The chain has TRBV6-1 and TRBJ1-6; D is possibly TRBD1 (5 bases). Germline V CDR1 and CDR2: MNHNS, SASEGT. The CDR3 runs to 15 residues. Between the trimmed V and J ends, which lost 4 bases and 1 base, there was a span of 8 bases. The CDR3 loop is CASSAQGSYNSPLHF. DNA for the CDR3: TGTGCCAGCAGTGCGCAGGGTTCCTATAATTCACCCCTCCACTTT.

The rearrangement joins TRBV21-1 to TRBJ2-7; TRBD1 was called by the table and not checked on the DNA. TRBV21-1 is deemed a pseudogene. This CDR3 comprises 16 residues. CDR3 in amino acids: CASSPRKQGAVDEQYF. CDR3 sequence (DNA): TGTGCCAGCAGCCCGCGAAAACAGGGGGCAGTCGACGAGCAGTACTTC.

V gene TRBV14 combines with J gene TRBJ2-3, with a tentative D call TRBD1 (5 bases). Trimming took off 0 bases at V and 5 bases at J, with 12 bases between the two ends. The V gene's germline CDR1 is SGHDN and CDR2 FVKESK. The CDR3 runs to 15 residues. CDR3 sequence: CASSQEVRRGDTQYF. CDR3 nucleotide sequence: TGTGCCAGCAGCCAAGAGGTCCGTAGGGGAGATACGCAGTATTTT.

V is TRBV19 and J is TRBJ1-4; maybe TRBD1 (6 bases). Trimming left V 7 bases short and J 3 bases short, with 12 bases between. This CDR3 comprises 14 residues. Germline V gene lookup returns CDR1 LNHDA and CDR2 SQIVND (reference sequence). CDR3 bases: TGTGCCAGTACTCCAGGGGATTCTAATGAAAAACTGTTTTTT. Protein product: CASTPGDSNEKLFF.

The chain uses TRBV7-2 and TRBJ2-7; TRBD1 matches 9 bases. The CDR3 sequence is 14 residues long. Looked up from germline, CDR1 is SGHTA and CDR2 is FQGNSA. V lost 5 bases and J lost 3; bases outside the gene matches: 5. CDR3 protein: CASSPGQGFYEQYF. In DNA, the CDR3 is TGTGCCAGCAGCCCGGGACAGGGTTTCTACGAGCAGTACTTC.

The chain combines TRBV7-8 with TRBJ2-7; 8 bases are a match to TRBD1. The CDR3 sequence is 15 residues long. CDR1 SGHVS and CDR2 FQNEAQ come from the germline V gene. The ends lost 5 bases at V and 7 bases at J; junction bases unmatched: 13. The chain's CDR3 is CASSDQGAGSSEQYF. The CDR3 nucleotides read TGTGCCAGCAGCGACCAGGGGGCTGGATCCTCGGAGCAGTACTTC.

The V gene is TRBV27, the J gene TRBJ2-6; a possible D gene is TRBD1 (6 bases). This CDR3 region has 15 residues. Deletions cut 5 bases from V and 4 bases from J, with 12 bases between. Germline lookup yields CDR1 MNHEY and CDR2 SMNVEV (reference sequence). CDR3 loop: CASSKQGFGANVLTF. CDR3 in DNA: TGTGCCAGCAGTAAACAGGGTTTCGGGGCCAACGTCCTGACTTTC.

V is TRBV5-1 and J is TRBJ2-5; D is possibly TRBD2 (6 bases). The assigned J gene may be wrong: the sequence end matches TRBJ2-7 better. The CDR3 is 16 amino acids. CDR1 and CDR2 from the germline V gene are SGHRS and YFSETQ. CDR3 in DNA: TGCGCCAGTACGAACGGGCGGGGTTTCGGGTCCTACGAGCAGTACTTC. As protein: CASTNGRGFGSYEQYF.

The rearrangement joins TRBV6-6 to TRBJ2-1; 12 bases align to TRBD1. With V trimmed by 6 bases and J by 9 bases, 6 bases remained unmatched. CDR3 length: 14 amino acids. The germline gives CDR1 MNHNY, CDR2 SVGAGI (reference sequence). CDR3 sequence reads: CASRAGTGGTEQFF. DNA for the CDR3: TGTGCCAGCAGAGCCGGGACAGGGGGCACTGAGCAGTTCTTC.

The chain carries TRBV4-1 and TRBJ2-4; D possibly corresponds to TRBD2 (6 bases). V lost 0 bases and J lost 5, with 23 bases in between. There are 19 residues in the CDR3. Looked up from germline, CDR1 is MGHRA and CDR2 is YSYEKL. CDR3 protein: CASSQDPAPGGVWENIQYF. In nucleotides, the CDR3 is TGCGCCAGCAGCCAAGACCCCGCTCCCGGCGGGGTTTGGGAAAACATTCAGTACTTC.

The V call is TRBV7-8, the J call TRBJ2-1; 12 bases agree with TRBD2. Trimming at V came to 1 base and at J to 7 bases, leaving 8 bases not matched to a gene. Germline V gene lookup returns CDR1 SGHVS and CDR2 FQNEAQ. The CDR3 runs to 17 residues. In DNA, the CDR3 is TGTGCCAGCAGCTTAGGAGTACTAGCGGGAGGACAAAATGAGCAGTTCTTC. This encodes CASSLGVLAGGQNEQFF.

V is TRBV7-7 and J is TRBJ1-1; D call uncertain. The CDR3 is made up of 13 amino acids. CDR1 is SSHAT and CDR2 is FNYEAQ in the germline V gene (reference sequence). V gave up 2 bases and J gave up 3 bases, with 7 bases separating them. CDR3 sequence: CASSLSPDTEAFF. CDR3 coding DNA: TGTGCCAGCAGCTTATCTCCGGACACTGAAGCTTTCTTT.